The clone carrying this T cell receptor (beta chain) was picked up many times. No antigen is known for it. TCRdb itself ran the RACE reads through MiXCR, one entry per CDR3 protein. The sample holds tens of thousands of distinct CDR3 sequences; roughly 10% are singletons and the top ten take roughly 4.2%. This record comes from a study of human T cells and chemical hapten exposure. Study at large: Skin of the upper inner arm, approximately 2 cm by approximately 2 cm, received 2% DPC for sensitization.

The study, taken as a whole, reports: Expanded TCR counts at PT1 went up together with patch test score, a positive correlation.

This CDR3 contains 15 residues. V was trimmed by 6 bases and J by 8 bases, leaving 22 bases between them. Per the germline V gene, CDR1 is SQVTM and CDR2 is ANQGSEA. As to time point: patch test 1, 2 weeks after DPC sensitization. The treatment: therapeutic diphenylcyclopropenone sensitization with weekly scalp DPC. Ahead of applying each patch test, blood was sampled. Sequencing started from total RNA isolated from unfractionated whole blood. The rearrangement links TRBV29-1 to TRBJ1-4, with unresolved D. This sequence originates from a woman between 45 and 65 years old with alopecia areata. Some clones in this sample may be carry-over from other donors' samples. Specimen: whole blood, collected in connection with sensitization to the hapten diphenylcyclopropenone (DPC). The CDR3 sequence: CSVGFFSPSGEKLFF. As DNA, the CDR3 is TGCAGCGTCGGCTTCTTCTCCCCATCGGGGGAAAAACTGTTTTTT.